Included here is one T cell receptor (beta chain) sequence, with context. The antigen remains undetermined. Assay used: immunoSEQ multiplex PCR; TCRdb lists only in-frame clones, some missing. The data show roughly 5,000 clones, 50% to 80% seen once. These data belong to a study of CD8 T cell repertoires and HIV-1 epitope variants. For the study at large: Twenty-five autologous and known Gag and Nef epitope variant peptides each stimulated T cells separately. Equal numbers of autologous T cell-negative cells presented antigen to enriched T cells. Controls were a CMV, EBV and flu peptide pool, Ebola AY9 negative control, and no-peptide well.

Germline V lookup: CDR1 MDHEN, CDR2 SYDVKM. Unmatched junction bases numbered 15, after V lost 6 bases and J lost 4 bases. The CDR3 runs to 17 residues. The sequenced sample was cultured CD8+ T cells derived from PBMCs. The clonotype comes from a male donor with HIV. This chain joins TRBV28 and TRBJ2-3; 8 bases agree with TRBD2. The DNA for the CDR3 is TGTGCCAGCAGCTCCCCGGGACTAGAATTCCCCTCAGATACGCAGTATTTT. The encoded protein is CASSSPGLEFPSDTQYF.